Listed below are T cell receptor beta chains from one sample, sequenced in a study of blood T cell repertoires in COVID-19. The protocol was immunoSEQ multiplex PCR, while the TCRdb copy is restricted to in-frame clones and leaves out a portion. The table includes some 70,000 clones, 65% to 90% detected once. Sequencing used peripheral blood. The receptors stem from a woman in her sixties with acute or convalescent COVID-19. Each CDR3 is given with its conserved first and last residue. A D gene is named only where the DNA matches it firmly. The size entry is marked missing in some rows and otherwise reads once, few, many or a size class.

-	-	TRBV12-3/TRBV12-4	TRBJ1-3	CASTRVPGTIYF	TGTGCCAGCACCCGGGTCCCCGGGACCATATATTTT
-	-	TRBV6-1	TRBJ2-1	CASSEGSGGYNEQFF	TGTGCCAGCAGTGAAGGTAGCGGAGGCTACAATGAGCAGTTCTTC
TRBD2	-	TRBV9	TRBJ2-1	CASSAGGGRGVDNEQFF	TGTGCCAGCAGCGCCGGAGGTGGGCGGGGGGTGGACAATGAGCAGTTCTTC
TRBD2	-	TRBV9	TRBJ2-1	CASSVDAAGGFEQFF	TGTGCCAGCAGCGTAGATGCAGCGGGGGGGTTTGAGCAGTTCTTC
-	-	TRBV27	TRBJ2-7	CASRSGGAQAREQYF	TGTGCCAGCAGGTCGGGCGGGGCTCAAGCAAGGGAGCAGTACTTC
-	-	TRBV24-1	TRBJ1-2	CATSENRFYGYTF	TGTGCCACCAGTGAAAACAGATTCTATGGCTACACCTTC
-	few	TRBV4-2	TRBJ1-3	CASSHRGGDSGNTIYF	TGTGCCAGCAGCCACAGGGGCGGAGACTCTGGAAACACCATATATTTT
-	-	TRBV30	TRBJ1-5	CAWSRQHSNQPQHF	TGTGCCTGGAGTCGACAGCATAGCAATCAGCCCCAGCATTTT
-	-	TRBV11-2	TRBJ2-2	CASSLRHVPPDTGELFF	TGTGCCAGCAGCTTACGTCACGTCCCCCCGGACACCGGGGAGCTGTTTTTT
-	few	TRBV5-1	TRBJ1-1	CASSLANRVTEAFF	TGCGCCAGCAGCTTGGCCAACAGGGTCACTGAAGCTTTCTTT
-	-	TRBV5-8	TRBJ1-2	CASSVAGTFSGGYTF	TGTGCCAGCAGCGTGGCAGGGACCTTTAGCGGTGGCTACACCTTC
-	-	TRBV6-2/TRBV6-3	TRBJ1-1	CASSYSRTEAFF	TGTGCCAGCAGTTACTCCAGGACTGAAGCTTTCTTT
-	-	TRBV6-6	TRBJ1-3	CASRETANSGNTIYF	TGTGCCAGCAGAGAGACAGCGAACTCTGGAAACACCATATATTTT
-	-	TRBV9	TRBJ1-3	CASSVDAGSGNTIYF	TGTGCCAGCAGCGTAGACGCAGGGTCTGGAAACACCATATATTTT
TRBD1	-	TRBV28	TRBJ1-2	CASSFLRTGGSGYTF	TGTGCCAGCAGTTTTTTGAGGACAGGGGGCTCTGGCTACACCTTC
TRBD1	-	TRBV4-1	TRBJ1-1	CASSTGQGIMNTEAFF	TGCGCCAGCAGCACCGGACAGGGGATTATGAACACTGAAGCTTTCTTT
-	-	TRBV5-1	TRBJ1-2	CASSRLRNNYGYTF	TGCGCCAGCAGCCGACTGAGGAATAACTATGGCTACACCTTC
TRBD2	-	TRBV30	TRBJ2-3	CARTSGISTDTQYF	TGTGCGCGGACTAGCGGGATTAGCACAGATACGCAGTATTTT
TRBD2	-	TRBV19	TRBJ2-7	CASPGLPLGREQYF	TGTGCCAGCCCGGGACTTCCCCTCGGGAGGGAGCAGTACTTC
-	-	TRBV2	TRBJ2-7	CASSGSPYEQYF	TGTGCCAGCAGTGGAAGCCCCTACGAGCAGTACTTC
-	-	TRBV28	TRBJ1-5	CASRQQQVQPQHF	TGTGCCAGCAGGCAACAACAGGTTCAGCCCCAGCATTTT
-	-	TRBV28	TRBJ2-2	CANSTPTNTGELFF	TGTGCCAACAGTACACCAACGAACACCGGGGAGCTGTTTTTT
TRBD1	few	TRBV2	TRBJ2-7	CASKRTGKGSEQYF	TGTGCCAGCAAACGGACAGGCAAGGGATCCGAGCAGTACTTC
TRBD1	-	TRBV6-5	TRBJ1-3	CATRTGENGNTIYF	TGTGCCACCAGGACAGGGGAGAACGGAAACACCATATATTTT
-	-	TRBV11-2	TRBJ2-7	CASSLWRSSTSYEQYF	TGTGCCAGCAGCTTATGGCGGAGTTCAACTTCCTACGAGCAGTACTTC
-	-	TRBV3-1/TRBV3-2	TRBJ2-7	CASRQSGSYEQYF	TGTGCCAGCCGCCAAAGCGGATCCTACGAGCAGTACTTC
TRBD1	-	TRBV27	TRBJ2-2	CASTILMDRGRTGELFF	TGTGCCAGCACTATTCTGATGGACAGGGGGCGCACCGGGGAGCTGTTTTTT
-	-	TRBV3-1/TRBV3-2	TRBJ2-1	CASSQEALSSYEQFF	TGTGCCAGCAGCCAAGAAGCCCTCAGTAGCTATGAGCAGTTCTTC
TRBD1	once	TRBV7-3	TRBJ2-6	CASSPRGQGVTGANVLTF	TGTGCCAGCAGCCCCAGGGGACAGGGGGTGACAGGGGCCAACGTCCTGACTTTC
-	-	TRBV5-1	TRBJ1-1	CASRVRTGQRLNTEAFF	TGCGCCAGCAGGGTTCGTACTGGTCAACGATTGAACACTGAAGCTTTCTTT
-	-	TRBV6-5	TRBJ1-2	CASSYWEGAANYGYTF	TGTGCCAGCAGTTACTGGGAGGGTGCAGCTAACTATGGCTACACCTTC
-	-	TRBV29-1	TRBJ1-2	CSVGENYGYTF	TGCAGCGTTGGGGAGAACTATGGCTACACCTTC
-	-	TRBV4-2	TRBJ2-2	CASSQEGTFITGELFF	TGTGCCAGCAGCCAAGAAGGGACATTCATTACCGGGGAGCTGTTTTTT
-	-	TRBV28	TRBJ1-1	CASLKVKGMNTEAFF	TGTGCCAGCCTAAAGGTGAAGGGGATGAACACTGAAGCTTTCTTT
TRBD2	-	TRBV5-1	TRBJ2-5	CASSLWEGRRETQYF	TGCGCCAGCAGTTTGTGGGAGGGCCGCCGGGAGACCCAGTACTTC
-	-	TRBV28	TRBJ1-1	CASGGATTEAFF	TGTGCCAGCGGGGGGGCGACCACTGAAGCTTTCTTT
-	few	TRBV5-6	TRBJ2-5	CASSLLGGAGETQYF	TGTGCCAGCAGCCTCCTCGGGGGAGCGGGAGAGACCCAGTACTTC
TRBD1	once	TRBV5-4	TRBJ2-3	CASRVLGQGVSDTQYF	TGTGCCAGCAGGGTTCTAGGACAGGGGGTTTCAGATACGCAGTATTTT
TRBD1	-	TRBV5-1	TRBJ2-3	CASSLGQAGTDTQYF	TGCGCCAGCAGCCTCGGACAGGCCGGCACAGATACGCAGTATTTT
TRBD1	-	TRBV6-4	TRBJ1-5	CASNRQGGNQPQHF	TGTGCCAGCAACCGACAGGGGGGGAATCAGCCCCAGCATTTT
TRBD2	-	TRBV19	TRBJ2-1	CASSKTSGGNNEQFF	TGTGCCAGTAGTAAGACTAGCGGAGGAAACAATGAGCAGTTCTTC
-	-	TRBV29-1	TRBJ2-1	CSVVGGKKNEQFF	TGCAGCGTTGTCGGCGGGAAGAAGAATGAGCAGTTCTTC
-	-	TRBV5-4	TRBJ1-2	CASSFDRNGYTF	TGTGCCAGCAGCTTTGACAGGAATGGCTACACCTTC
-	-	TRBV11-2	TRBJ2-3	CASSLVFRDTQYF	TGTGCCAGCAGCTTAGTTTTTCGAGATACGCAGTATTTT
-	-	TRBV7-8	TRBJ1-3	CASSSYVLQVHSGNTIYF	TGTGCCAGCAGCTCGTACGTATTACAGGTACACTCTGGAAACACCATATATTTT
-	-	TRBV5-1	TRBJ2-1	CASSLSLNEQFF	TGCGCCAGCAGTTTGTCCCTCAATGAGCAGTTCTTC
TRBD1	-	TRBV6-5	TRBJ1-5	CASRTGGTQPQHF	TGTGCCTCAAGGACAGGGGGCACTCAGCCCCAGCATTTT
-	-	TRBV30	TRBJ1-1	CAWGPGGARSLNTEAFF	TGTGCCTGGGGCCCTGGCGGGGCCAGATCCTTGAACACTGAAGCTTTCTTT
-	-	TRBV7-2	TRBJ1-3	CASSLGQPGLGNTIYF	TGTGCCAGCAGCTTAGGACAGCCCGGCCTTGGAAACACCATATATTTT
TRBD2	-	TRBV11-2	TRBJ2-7	CASSLATSGYYEQYF	TGTGCCAGCAGCCTCGCGACTAGCGGGTATTACGAGCAGTACTTC
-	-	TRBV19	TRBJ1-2	CASSRQPQATQGGYTF	TGTGCCAGTAGTAGACAGCCACAGGCCACCCAGGGGGGCTACACCTTC
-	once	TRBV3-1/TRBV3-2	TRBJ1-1	CASSQGGAFTEAFF	TGTGCCAGCAGCCAGGGAGGGGCATTTACTGAAGCTTTCTTT
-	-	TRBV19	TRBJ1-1	CASSIMIGGSTEAFF	TGTGCCAGTAGTATAATGATCGGGGGGAGTACTGAAGCTTTCTTT
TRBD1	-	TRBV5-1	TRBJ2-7	CASSTGQGDYEQYF	TGCGCCAGCAGCACGGGACAGGGCGACTACGAGCAGTACTTC
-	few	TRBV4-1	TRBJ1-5	CASSPQQGQPQHF	TGCGCCAGCAGCCCACAACAGGGCCAGCCCCAGCATTTT
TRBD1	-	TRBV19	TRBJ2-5	CASSLTGEETQYF	TGTGCCAGTAGCCTGACAGGGGAAGAGACCCAGTACTTC
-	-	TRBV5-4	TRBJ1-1	CASSLAGNTEAFF	TGTGCCAGCAGCTTGGCAGGGAACACTGAAGCTTTCTTT